This passage covers 21 T cell receptor beta chains from one sample sequenced in a study of blood T cell repertoires in COVID-19. TCRdb's table, derived via immunoSEQ multiplex PCR, lists solely in-frame clones and lacks some. The sample has around 170,000 clones; 84% are singletons. Source material: peripheral blood. These TCRs come from a man between 18 and 29 years old with active or convalescent COVID-19.

The V gene is TRBV6-5, the J gene TRBJ1-2, with D possibly being TRBD1 (6 bases). The germline gives CDR1 MNHEY, CDR2 SVGAGI. Trimming removed 2 bases at V and 6 bases at J, with 16 bases between. The CDR3 is 15 residues long. Here the CDR3 DNA reads TGTGCCAGCAGTTACGTTGGGCAGGGGACCGATGGCTACACCTTC. It translates to CASSYVGQGTDGYTF.

The chain combines TRBV7-2 with TRBJ2-5, with 8 bases that match TRBD2. Germline values: CDR1 SGHTA, CDR2 FQGNSA. CDR3 length: 15 residues. The V gene end was trimmed by 5 bases and the J gene end by 3 bases; junction bases not matched to a gene: 8. For the CDR3, the DNA is TGTGCCAGCAGCCCCCGTGGGCGGGGGGAAGAGACCCAGTACTTC. It is translated as CASSPRGRGEETQYF.

This chain uses TRBV18 with TRBJ2-1; TRBD2 matches 15 bases. Germline V gives CDR1 KGHSH, CDR2 LQKENI. The CDR3 is 18 residues long. After removal of 3 bases from V and 0 bases from J, the junction contained 3 bases not matched to a gene. The CDR3: CASSPGTSGGNSYNEQFF. The CDR3 DNA reads TGTGCCAGCTCACCGGGGACTAGCGGGGGGAACTCCTACAATGAGCAGTTCTTC.

The CDR3 loop reads CASSPTYSGGTYNEQFF. CDR3 nucleotide sequence: TGTGCCAGCAGTCCTACTTATAGCGGGGGGACCTACAATGAGCAGTTCTTC. This chain connects TRBV27 to TRBJ2-1; 10 nucleotides line up with TRBD2. Germline V gives CDR1 MNHEY, CDR2 SMNVEV (reference sequence). CDR3 length: 17 amino acids. With 5 bases clipped from V and 2 bases from J, the junction kept 9 bases outside the gene matches.

The J gene is TRBJ1-1, the V gene TRBV5-1; D is perhaps TRBD1 (5 bases). CDR1 and CDR2 (germline): SGHRS, YFSETQ. The germline V and J ends were trimmed by 4 bases and 1 base, with 17 bases remaining between them. This CDR3 region has 16 residues. The CDR3 nucleotides read TGCGCCAGCAGCCCCCAGACCATCGACAGGAACACTGAAGCTTTCTTT. Encoded protein: CASSPQTIDRNTEAFF.

The CDR3 reads CAISDRQGTSSYNSPLHF. CDR3 coding DNA: TGTGCCATCAGTGACAGACAGGGAACGAGCTCCTATAATTCACCCCTCCACTTT. The chain is built from TRBV10-3 and TRBJ1-6; 7 bases fit TRBD1. The CDR3 extends over 18 amino acids. CDR1 and CDR2 (germline): ENHRY, SYGVKD. The V and J ends lost 3 bases and 0 bases, in that order; junction bases with no gene match: 8.

The chain has TRBV6-5 and TRBJ2-3; possible D gene TRBD1, 6 bases. V was pared by 5 bases and J by 4 bases, with 10 bases between. CDR3 length: 13 residues. CDR1 MNHEY and CDR2 SVGAGI come from the germline V gene. CDR3 in DNA: TGTGCCAGCAGTACCCCAGGGGCAGATACGCAGTATTTT. This encodes CASSTPGADTQYF.

CDR3 sequence reads: CASSIAQGAYNEQFF. CDR3 in DNA: TGTGCCAGTAGTATAGCGCAGGGGGCATACAATGAGCAGTTCTTC. V and J are TRBV19 and TRBJ2-1; 8 bases match TRBD1. The CDR3 has 15 residues. CDR1 LNHDA and CDR2 SQIVND come from the germline V gene (reference sequence). The trim removed 1 base at V and 4 bases at J, leaving 3 bases unmatched.

The V call is TRBV28, the J call TRBJ1-1; 8 positions agree with TRBD1. Germline loops: CDR1 MDHEN, CDR2 SYDVKM. V dropped 4 bases and J dropped 6; count of bases not matched to a gene: 7. The CDR3 covers 14 residues. DNA of the CDR3: TGTGCCAGCAGTTCACGACAGGGGATACCTGAAGCTTTCTTT. Residues: CASSSRQGIPEAFF.

This chain joins TRBV6-1 and TRBJ2-5, with 7 bases matching TRBD2. Losses at the gene ends were 4 bases for V and 6 bases for J; bases not matched to a gene: 17. The CDR3 runs to 17 residues. From germline, CDR1 is MNHNS and CDR2 SASEGT. CDR3 region: CASSVVLGGRERKTQYF. CDR3 nucleotides: TGTGCCAGCAGTGTTGTATTGGGAGGGAGGGAAAGGAAGACCCAGTACTTC.

The chain has TRBV6-1 and TRBJ2-1; D remains unclear. Looked up from germline, CDR1 is MNHNS and CDR2 is SASEGT. This CDR3 has 15 residues. V shed 3 bases and J shed 0 bases, with 9 bases lying between them. Written as DNA, the CDR3 is TGTGCCAGCAGTGACGGGTGGAGCTCCTACAATGAGCAGTTCTTC. Encoded protein: CASSDGWSSYNEQFF.

The CDR3 sequence: CASSPWGGMSYSNQPQHF. CDR3 DNA sequence: TGTGCCAGCTCACCTTGGGGGGGAATGTCTTATAGCAATCAGCCCCAGCATTTT. The chain combines TRBV18 with TRBJ1-5, with D maybe TRBD1 (5 bases). V lost 3 bases, J lost 0 bases, and 18 bases lay in between. The CDR3 is made up of 18 amino acids. The germline V gene encodes CDR1 KGHSH and CDR2 LQKENI.

The chain employs TRBV7-9 and TRBJ1-1; tentatively, D is TRBD1 (6 bases). The CDR3 is made up of 13 amino acids. The V end lost 10 bases, the J end lost 7 bases, and 19 bases lay between the germline ends. Per the germline V gene, CDR1 is SEHNR and CDR2 is FQNEAQ (reference sequence). The DNA for the CDR3 is TGTGCCATCTATCCACAGGGCACAAGTGAAGCTTTCTTT. Protein sequence: CAIYPQGTSEAFF. The whole variable domain, remainder taken from reference TRBV7-9 and TRBJ1-1, is DTGVSQNPRHKITKRGQNVTFRCDPISEHNRLYWYRQTLGQGPEFLTYFQNEAQLEKSRLLSDRFSAERPKGSFSTLEIQRTEQGDSAMYLCAIYPQGTSEAFFGQGTRLTVV.

This clone was observed a single time. The chain's CDR3 is CASSYVGGRRSDTQYF. In DNA, the CDR3 is TGTGCCAGCAGTTACGTCGGCGGGAGAAGGTCAGATACGCAGTATTTT. The chain is built from TRBV6-2 or TRBV6-3 and TRBJ2-3; 7 bases agree with TRBD2. Per the germline V gene, CDR1 is MNHEY and CDR2 is SVGEGT. V lost 2 bases, J lost 4 bases, and 9 bases stayed unmatched. The CDR3 runs 16 residues.

The V and J genes are TRBV6-2 or TRBV6-3 and TRBJ2-1, with 12 bases fitting TRBD2. Germline V lookup: CDR1 MNHEY, CDR2 SVGEGT. V shed 4 bases and J 7 bases; nucleotides not matched to a gene: 8. The CDR3 sequence is 16 residues long. CDR3 loop: CASSSPLAGGWNEQFF. Here the CDR3 DNA reads TGTGCCAGCAGTTCCCCACTAGCGGGAGGATGGAATGAGCAGTTCTTC.

This chain joins TRBV28 and TRBJ2-7; TRBD1 aligns across 7 bases. J lost 0 bases, V lost 5 bases, and 4 bases had no gene match. Germline CDR1 and CDR2: MDHEN and SYDVKM. CDR3 length: 14 amino acids. The CDR3 DNA reads as TGTGCCAGCAGTGCCCCAGGGGGCTCCTACGAGCAGTACTTC. It encodes CASSAPGGSYEQYF.

This chain uses TRBV4-3 with TRBJ2-7, with 8 bases lining up with TRBD1. J lost 5 bases, V lost 1 base, and 4 bases had no gene match. The CDR3 spans 14 residues. CDR1 is LGHNA and CDR2 is YSLEER in the germline V gene. This CDR3 reads CASSQGDRPNEQYF. For the CDR3, the DNA is TGCGCCAGCAGCCAAGGGGACAGGCCCAACGAGCAGTACTTC.

This chain connects TRBV7-8 to TRBJ1-6; D remains unclear. The CDR3 loop spans 13 amino acids. V was cut by 5 bases and J by 10 bases, with 12 bases left in between. Germline CDR1 is SGHVS and CDR2 is FQNEAQ. CDR3 nucleotide sequence: TGTGCCAGCAGCGCCGACGGGAGCTCACCCCTCCACTTT. This gives the protein CASSADGSSPLHF.

This chain links TRBV29-1 with TRBJ1-1; D not certain. V was cut by 1 base and J by 8 bases, with 20 bases left in between. The CDR3 covers 15 residues. CDR1 SQVTM and CDR2 ANQGSEA come from the germline V gene. CDR3 DNA: TGCAGCGTTGAAGGATTCGATCTGCAGGTCACAGAAGCTTTCTTT. As protein: CSVEGFDLQVTEAFF.

The rearrangement joins TRBV9 to TRBJ2-1; tentative D call: TRBD2 (6 bases). CDR1 and CDR2 from the germline V gene are SGDLS and YYNGEE. There are 16 residues in the CDR3. The V end was cut by 4 bases, the J end by 0 bases, with 14 bases between. This CDR3 reads CASSFLGGGSYNEQFF. The CDR3 DNA sequence: TGTGCCAGCAGCTTCCTGGGGGGAGGCTCCTACAATGAGCAGTTCTTC. Using reference TRBV9 and TRBJ2-1 for the parts outside the CDR3, the full variable domain is DSGVTQTPKHLITATGQRVTLRCSPRSGDLSVYWYQQSLDQGLQFLIQYYNGEERAKGNILERFSAQQFPDLHSELNLSSLELGDSALYFCASSFLGGGSYNEQFFGPGTRLTVL.

This chain connects TRBV13 to TRBJ1-4; possibly TRBD1 for D (5 bases). Germline CDR1 PRHDT, CDR2 FYEKMQ (reference sequence). This CDR3 has 14 residues. V was clipped by 5 bases and J by 5 bases, with 12 bases between them. The CDR3 loop is CASSLGLSNEKLFF. CDR3 nucleotide sequence: TGTGCCAGCAGCCTGGGACTGTCGAATGAAAAACTGTTTTTT.